This T cell receptor beta chain comes out of a study of shared clonotypes between healthy human individuals. The method was immunoSEQ multiplex PCR; TCRdb's version includes in-frame clones alone and lacks a portion of them. The data hold some 2.4 million clones, with 93% observed a single time. Germline assignment: CDR1 SGHAT and CDR2 FQNNGV. V lost 8 bases and J 3 bases, leaving 13 bases between the germline ends. The CDR3 covers 13 residues. Caucasian adults residing in Nashville, Tennessee made up all the donors. Memory CD4+ cells were the fraction left after CD45RA+ naive selection. This receptor was obtained from a man between 18 and 29 years old in good health. Some clones in this sample may be carry-over from other donors' samples. The sample consisted of naive CD4+ T cells from PBMCs. Subset reported: CD45RA+ positively selected. This rearrangement joins TRBV11-2 to TRBJ1-2; D is unclear. The DNA of the CDR3 is TGTGCCAGCTCCTTTGGCTGGGACTATGGCTACACCTTC. This translates into CASSFGWDYGYTF.